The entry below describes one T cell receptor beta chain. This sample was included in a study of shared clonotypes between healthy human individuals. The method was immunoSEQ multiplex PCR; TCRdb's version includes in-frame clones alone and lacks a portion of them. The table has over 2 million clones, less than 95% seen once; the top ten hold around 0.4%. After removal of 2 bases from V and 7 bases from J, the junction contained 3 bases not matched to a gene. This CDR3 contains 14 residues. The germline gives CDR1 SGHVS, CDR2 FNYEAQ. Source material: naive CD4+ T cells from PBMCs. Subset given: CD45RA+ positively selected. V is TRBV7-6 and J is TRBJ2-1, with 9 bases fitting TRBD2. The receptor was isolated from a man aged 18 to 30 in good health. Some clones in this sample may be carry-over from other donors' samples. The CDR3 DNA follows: TGTGCCAGCAGCTTACCTAGCGGGAATAATGAGCAGTTCTTC. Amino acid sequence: CASSLPSGNNEQFF.